Below are 27 T cell receptor beta chains sequenced from a single sample in a study of T cells in Graves' hyperthyroidism and ophthalmopathy. Amplified TCR beta CDR3 regions came from RNA transcripts. When the TCR CDR3 underwent first-round RT-PCR, the HTBI primer set was used. Using its own MiXCR run on the multiplex PCR reads, TCRdb lists one record per CDR3 protein. The data show hundreds of thousands of distinct CDR3 sequences, with 14% to 15% seen just once and 13% held by the top ten. Sequencing was done on a sample of blood. Receptors were obtained from a man aged 18 to 30 with Graves' ophthalmopathy.

The chain uses TRBV4-2 and TRBJ2-5, with 8 positions matching TRBD2. This CDR3 comprises 15 residues. Looked up from germline, CDR1 is LGHNA and CDR2 is YNFKEQ. V dropped 5 bases and J dropped 2; count of bases not matched to a gene: 7. For the CDR3, the DNA is TGTGCCAGCAGCGCTCGCGGGGGGCCACAAGAGACCCAGTACTTC. Its translation: CASSARGGPQETQYF.

DNA of the CDR3: TGTGCCAGCGGCAAATTGGGGGAGACCCAGTACTTC. Encoded protein: CASGKLGETQYF. The V call is TRBV5-5, the J call TRBJ2-5; D gene uncertain. Germline CDR1 is SGHKS and CDR2 is YYEKEE (reference sequence). Trimming cost V 7 bases and J 5 bases, with 12 bases left between them. The CDR3 runs to 12 residues.

The chain uses TRBV5-1 and TRBJ1-1, with D uncertain. Trimming pared 4 bases from V and 0 bases from J, leaving 13 bases between. The CDR3 is 15 amino acids. CDR1 and CDR2 from the germline V gene are SGHRS and YFSETQ. The CDR3 here is CASSEAPSMNTEAFF. CDR3 in DNA: TGCGCCAGCAGCGAAGCCCCCTCCATGAACACTGAAGCTTTCTTT.

A few counts support this clonotype. The CDR3 protein is CASSYPTEAFF. In nucleotides, the CDR3 is TGTGCCAGCAGTTACCCCACCGAAGCTTTCTTT. V and J are TRBV6-5 and TRBJ1-1, with D uncertain. Germline CDR1 and CDR2: MNHEY and SVGAGI. V dropped 2 bases and J dropped 8 bases, with 6 bases sitting between them. The CDR3 has 11 residues.

This clonotype was observed at least ten times. CDR3 coding DNA: TGTGCCAGCAGCTTAGAGGGGGACTGGGCCGGCGAGCAGTACTTC. Translated: CASSLEGDWAGEQYF. The chain joins TRBV13 to TRBJ2-7, with D possibly being TRBD1 or TRBD2 (6 bases each). Between the trimmed V and J ends, which lost 1 base and 6 bases, there was a span of 16 bases. CDR1 and CDR2 from the germline V gene are PRHDT and FYEKMQ (reference sequence). The CDR3 length is 15 residues.

This clonotype occurred many times. The chain has TRBV6-1 and TRBJ2-5; 13 bases are a match to TRBD2. The CDR3 has 19 residues. J gave up 1 base and V 5 bases, and 13 bases lay outside the gene matches. Germline V gives CDR1 MNHNS, CDR2 SASEGT. In DNA form, the CDR3 reads TGTGCCAGCAGTTACCCGACTAGCGGGGGGACGCCAAGCCAAGAGACCCAGTACTTC. Its protein is CASSYPTSGGTPSQETQYF.

This clonotype was seen at least ten times. The chain employs TRBV2 and TRBJ1-1, with D unresolved. Germline V gene data show CDR1 as SNHLY and CDR2 as FYNNEI. V was trimmed by 6 bases and J by 0 bases, leaving 14 bases between them. This CDR3 has 15 amino acids. In DNA form, the CDR3 reads TGTGCCAGCAGCCGAGATAGTGGGGTGAACACTGAAGCTTTCTTT. Its translation: CASSRDSGVNTEAFF.

This clonotype appeared many times. DNA of the CDR3: TGTGCCATCTTTGACAGGGGGCACACTGAAGCTTTCTTT. As protein: CAIFDRGHTEAFF. The chain is built from TRBV2 and TRBJ1-1, with 10 bases fitting TRBD1. In germline, CDR1 is SNHLY, CDR2 FYNNEI. This CDR3 is built from 13 residues. With 10 bases clipped from V and 3 bases from J, the junction kept 5 bases outside the gene matches.

This clonotype was counted only a few times. This rearrangement joins TRBV4-1 to TRBJ1-5; D is unclear. Germline CDR1 and CDR2: MGHRA and YSYEKL. The CDR3 totals 12 residues. V shed 0 bases and J shed 16 bases, with 13 bases lying between them. The chain's CDR3 is CASSQDGHPIHF. CDR3 DNA sequence: TGCGCCAGCAGCCAAGATGGGCACCCCATACATTTT.

In this sample, this clonotype turned up a few times. V gene TRBV19 combines with J gene TRBJ1-5; D gene unclear. CDR1 is LNHDA and CDR2 is SQIVND in the germline V gene (reference sequence). The CDR3 contains 15 residues. V was cut by 7 bases and J by 0 bases, with 13 bases left in between. The CDR3, as DNA: TGTGCCAGTACCCCGGGAGACAATAGCAATCAGCCCCAGCATTTT. Amino acids: CASTPGDNSNQPQHF.

The chain employs TRBV30 and TRBJ1-4; 7 nucleotides match TRBD1. The length of the CDR3 is 16 residues. Germline-derived CDR1 and CDR2 are GTSNPN and SVGIG (reference sequence). The V gene end was trimmed by 0 bases and the J gene end by 8 bases; junction bases not matched to a gene: 12. The CDR3 is CAWSVPRQGGEEKLFF. CDR3 in DNA: TGTGCCTGGAGTGTACCGCGACAGGGAGGAGAGGAAAAACTGTTTTTT.

This clonotype came up many times. The V call is TRBV15, the J call TRBJ2-7, with D perhaps TRBD1 (6 bases). CDR3 length equals 15 residues. The germline V gene has CDR1 LNHNV and CDR2 YYDKDF (reference sequence). Trimming left V 3 bases short and J 0 bases short, with 12 bases between. CDR3 amino acids: CATSRPGTTSYEQYF. Written as DNA, the CDR3 is TGTGCCACCAGCAGGCCCGGGACAACCTCCTACGAGCAGTACTTC.

The chain has TRBV20-1 and TRBJ2-5; 11 nucleotides line up with TRBD2. V lost 0 bases and J lost 5; bases outside the gene matches: 14. The CDR3 consists of 18 residues. From germline, CDR1 is DFQATT and CDR2 SNEGSKA (reference sequence). The CDR3 spells CSARDKYGSGGDWETQYF. The CDR3, as DNA: TGCAGTGCTAGAGACAAATATGGTAGCGGGGGGGATTGGGAGACCCAGTACTTC.

The chain is built from TRBV10-2 and TRBJ1-1, with D perhaps matching TRBD1 (5 bases). In germline, CDR1 is WSHSY, CDR2 SAAADI. This CDR3 is 15 amino acids long. Deletions cut 6 bases from V and 4 bases from J, with 18 bases between. In DNA form, the CDR3 reads TGCGCCAGCAGCCTCCAGGGCTGGGACGGCACTGAAGCTTTCTTT. This encodes CASSLQGWDGTEAFF.

This clonotype was recorded at least ten times. The CDR3 region is CASSLGPQGYGYTF. CDR3 DNA sequence: TGTGCCAGCAGTTTGGGCCCCCAAGGGTATGGCTACACCTTC. This chain uses TRBV28 with TRBJ1-2, with D unclear. The CDR3 has 14 amino acids. Per the germline V gene, CDR1 is MDHEN and CDR2 is SYDVKM. Trimming pared 3 bases from V and 5 bases from J, leaving 13 bases between.

This clonotype was recorded at least ten times. CDR3 loop: CASSFRTGGDDTGELFF. Written as DNA, the CDR3 is TGTGCCAGCAGCTTCCGGACAGGGGGCGATGACACCGGGGAGCTGTTTTTT. The J gene is TRBJ2-2, the V gene TRBV7-9, with 11 positions matching TRBD1. Looked up from germline, CDR1 is SEHNR and CDR2 is FQNEAQ (reference sequence). V lost 3 bases, J lost 3 bases, and 6 bases stayed unmatched. This CDR3 has 17 amino acids.

The chain combines TRBV12-3 or TRBV12-4 with TRBJ2-7; 7 bases are a match to TRBD1. CDR3 size: 14 residues. V was clipped by 5 bases and J by 3 bases; unmatched bases: 7. The CDR3, as DNA: TGTGCCAGCAGTCTTAGGACAGGTCACTACGAGCAGTACTTC. Translating gives CASSLRTGHYEQYF.

The V call is TRBV5-1, the J call TRBJ2-2; 7 bases agree with TRBD2. The CDR3 contains 14 residues. The germline V gene encodes CDR1 SGHRS and CDR2 YFSETQ. V shed 9 bases, J shed 3 bases, and the junction held 8 bases outside the gene matches. CDR3 sequence: CATRAGVDTGELFF. CDR3 DNA sequence: TGCGCCACCCGGGCGGGGGTGGACACCGGGGAGCTGTTTTTT.

As regards this clonotype: Relative to the germline gene, one junction end is altered; a read error may explain this. The chain employs TRBV7-7 and TRBJ2-3; D might be TRBD2 (6 bases). Per the germline V gene, CDR1 is SSHAT and CDR2 is FNYEAQ (reference sequence). The CDR3 is made up of 15 amino acids. CDR3 sequence: CASSLSGLLTDTQYF. The CDR3 nucleotides are TGTGCTAGCAGCTTGAGCGGGCTACTCACAGATACGCAGTATTTT.

With respect to this clonotype: A read error may be the cause here, since a much bigger clone is one base away. In DNA, the CDR3 is TGTGTCTGGAGACCTAGCGGAAAGAACACCGGGGAGCTGTTTTTT. Amino acids: CVWRPSGKNTGELFF. The chain is built from TRBV30 and TRBJ2-2; TRBD2 agrees at 7 bases. CDR1 is GTSNPN and CDR2 is SVGIG in the germline V gene (reference sequence). The CDR3 runs 15 residues.

This clonotype has ten or more counts. V is TRBV7-2 and J is TRBJ1-2; D is perhaps TRBD1 (5 bases). Deletions cut 5 bases from V and 6 bases from J, with 16 bases between. Germline CDR1 is SGHTA and CDR2 is FQGNSA. This CDR3 region has 14 residues. This chain's CDR3 is CASSPRQYRDGYTF. CDR3 sequence (DNA): TGTGCCAGCAGCCCAAGACAGTACCGAGATGGCTACACCTTC.

This clonotype has at least ten counts. The CDR3 DNA reads as TGCAGCGTTGACTGGACAGGGGGCGTTGGGGCCAACGTCCTGACTTTC. Translating it yields CSVDWTGGVGANVLTF. The genes are TRBV29-1 and TRBJ2-6, with 11 bases fitting TRBD1. The junction had 4 bases not matched to a gene; V was cut back by 3 bases and J by 3 bases. The CDR3 consists of 16 residues. Germline CDR1 SQVTM, CDR2 ANQGSEA.

This clonotype appeared a few times. The chain couples TRBV7-3 to TRBJ1-6; D gene ambiguous. The CDR3 runs to 15 residues. The V end was cut by 3 bases, the J end by 5 bases, with 11 bases between. Per the germline V gene, CDR1 is SGHTA and CDR2 is FQGTGA. Here the CDR3 DNA reads TGTGCCAGCAGCTTGTCTGGTGAGGATAATTCACCCCTCCACTTT. This codes for CASSLSGEDNSPLHF.

There are many counts of this clonotype. The genes are TRBV5-1 and TRBJ2-2, with D maybe TRBD2 (5 bases). Trimming shortened V by 0 bases and J by 9 bases, and 9 bases separated the two germline ends. Germline CDR1 is SGHRS and CDR2 is YFSETQ. There are 13 residues in the CDR3. The CDR3, as DNA: TGCGCCAGCAGCTTGGCCCCTAGCAGGGAGCTGTTTTTT. It is translated as CASSLAPSRELFF. The full variable domain, with the rest looked up from reference TRBV5-1 and TRBJ2-2, is KAGVTQTPRYLIKTRGQQVTLSCSPISGHRSVSWYQQTPGQGLQFLFEYFSETQRNKGNFPGRFSGRQFSNSRSEMNVSTLELGDSALYLCASSLAPSRELFFGEGSRLTVL.

This clonotype came up many times. V is TRBV11-2 and J is TRBJ2-3; 15 nucleotides line up with TRBD2. CDR3 length: 18 amino acids. Trimming took 8 bases from V and 8 from J; bases not matched to a gene: 17. CDR1 and CDR2 from the germline V gene are SGHAT and FQNNGV. The CDR3 nucleotides read TGTGCCAGCGCCTCAGCTTCTGGGACTAGCGGGGGGAGAGGTACGCAGTATTTT. The encoded protein is CASASASGTSGGRGTQYF.

This rearrangement joins TRBV28 to TRBJ2-3; D might be TRBD2 (6 bases). From germline, CDR1 is MDHEN and CDR2 SYDVKM. V shed 6 bases and J shed 2 bases, with 15 bases lying between them. The CDR3 contains 15 residues. CDR3 coding DNA: TGTGCCAGCAGCACCCCGGGACTCCACACAGATACGCAGTATTTT. It encodes CASSTPGLHTDTQYF.

This clonotype was detected a few times. The chain carries TRBV4-1 and TRBJ2-1; TRBD1 agrees at 10 bases. V lost 1 base, J lost 2 bases, and 8 bases stayed unmatched. The germline gives CDR1 MGHRA, CDR2 YSYEKL. The CDR3 has 18 residues. The CDR3 protein is CASSQVPGQGIPYNEQFF. CDR3 bases: TGCGCCAGCAGCCAAGTCCCGGGACAGGGGATCCCCTACAATGAGCAGTTCTTC.